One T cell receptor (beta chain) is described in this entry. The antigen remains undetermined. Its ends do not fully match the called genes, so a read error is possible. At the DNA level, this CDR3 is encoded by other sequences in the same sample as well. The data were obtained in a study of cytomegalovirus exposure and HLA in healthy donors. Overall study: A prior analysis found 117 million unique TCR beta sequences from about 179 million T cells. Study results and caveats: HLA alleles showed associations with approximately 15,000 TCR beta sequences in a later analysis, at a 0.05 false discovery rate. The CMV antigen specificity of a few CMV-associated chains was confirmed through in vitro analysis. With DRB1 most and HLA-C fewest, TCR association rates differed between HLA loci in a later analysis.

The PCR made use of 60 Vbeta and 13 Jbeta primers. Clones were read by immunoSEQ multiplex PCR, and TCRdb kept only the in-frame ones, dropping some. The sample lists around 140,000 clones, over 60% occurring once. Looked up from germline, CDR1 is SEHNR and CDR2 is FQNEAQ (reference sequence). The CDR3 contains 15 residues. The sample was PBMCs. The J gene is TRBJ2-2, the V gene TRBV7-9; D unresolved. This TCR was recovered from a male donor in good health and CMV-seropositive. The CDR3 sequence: CSSSFPFPNTGELFF. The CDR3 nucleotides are TGTTCCAGCAGCTTCCCTTTCCCGAACACCGGGGAGCTGTTTTTT. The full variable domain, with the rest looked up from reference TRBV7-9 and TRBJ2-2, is DTGVSQNPRHKITKRGQNVTFRCDPISEHNRLYWYRQTLGQGPEFLTYFQNEAQLEKSRLLSDRFSAERPKGSFSTLEIQRTEQGDSAMYLCSSSFPFPNTGELFFGEGSRLTVL.